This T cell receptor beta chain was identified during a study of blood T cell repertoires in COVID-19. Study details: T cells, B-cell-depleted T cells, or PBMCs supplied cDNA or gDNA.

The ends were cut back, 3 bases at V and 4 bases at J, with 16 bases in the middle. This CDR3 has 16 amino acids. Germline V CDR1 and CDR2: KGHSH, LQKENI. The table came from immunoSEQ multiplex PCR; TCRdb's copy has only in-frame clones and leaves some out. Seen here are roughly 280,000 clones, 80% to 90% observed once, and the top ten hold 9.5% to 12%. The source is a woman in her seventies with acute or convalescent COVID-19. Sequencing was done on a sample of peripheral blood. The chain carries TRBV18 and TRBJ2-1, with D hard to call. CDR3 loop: CASSPPTRGFYNEQFF. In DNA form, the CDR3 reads TGTGCCAGCTCACCTCCAACACGCGGCTTTTACAATGAGCAGTTCTTC.